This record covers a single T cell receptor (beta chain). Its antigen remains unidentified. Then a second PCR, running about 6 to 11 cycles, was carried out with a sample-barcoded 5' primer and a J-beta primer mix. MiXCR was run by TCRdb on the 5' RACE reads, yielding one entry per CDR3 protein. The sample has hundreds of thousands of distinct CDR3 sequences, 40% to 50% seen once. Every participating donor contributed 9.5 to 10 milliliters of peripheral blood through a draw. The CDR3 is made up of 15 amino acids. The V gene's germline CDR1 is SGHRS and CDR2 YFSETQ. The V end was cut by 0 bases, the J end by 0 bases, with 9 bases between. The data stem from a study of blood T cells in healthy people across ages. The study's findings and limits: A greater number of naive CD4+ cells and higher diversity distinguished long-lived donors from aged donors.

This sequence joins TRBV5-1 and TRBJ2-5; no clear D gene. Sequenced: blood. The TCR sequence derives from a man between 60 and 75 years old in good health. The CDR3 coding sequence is TGCGCCAGCAGCTTGGGGGCAGGCTACCAAGAGACCCAGTACTTC. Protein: CASSLGAGYQETQYF.